This TCR beta chain is from a study of cytomegalovirus exposure and HLA in healthy donors. All donors participated as healthy donors of bone marrow. Donors had nominal health at sampling but likely had unrecorded immune exposures. CDR1 is PRHDT and CDR2 is FYEKMQ in the germline V gene (reference sequence). The CDR3 covers 15 residues. Trimming removed 5 bases at V and 5 bases at J, with 18 bases between. As concerns this clone: The antigen remains undetermined.

PCR amplification relied on 60 Vbeta primers (plus 13 Jbeta primers). Profiled with immunoSEQ multiplex PCR; TCRdb holds only in-frame clones, not every one. The repertoire holds 150,000 to 200,000 clones, roughly 86% seen once, with about 4.9% in the top ten. Regarding the study as a whole: When presence/absence was analysed, sequencing depth was taken to be roughly uniform across donors.

This rearrangement joins TRBV13 to TRBJ2-5; D perhaps matches TRBD1 (7 bases). The sequenced material came from PBMCs. This clonotype originated in a girl under 18 in good health and CMV-seropositive. CDR3 coding DNA: TGTGCCAGCAGCCCAGAGGGGGCAGGGAGGGAGACCCAGTACTTC. Translation gives CASSPEGAGRETQYF. The full variable domain, in which reference TRBV13 and TRBJ2-5 provide the parts outside the CDR3, is AAGVIQSPRHLIKEKRETATLKCYPIPRHDTVYWYQQGPGQDPQFLISFYEKMQSDKGSIPDRFSAQQFSDYHSELNMSSLELGDSALYFCASSPEGAGRETQYFGPGTRLLVL.